These T cell receptor beta chains were read from a single sample in a study of blood T cell repertoires in COVID-19. Assay: immunoSEQ multiplex PCR; the TCRdb copy retains only in-frame clones and omits some. The repertoire holds about 270,000 clones, with roughly 86% as singletons. Sequencing used peripheral blood. These receptors all stem from a man aged 40-55 years with active or convalescent COVID-19. CDR3s include the opening cysteine and the closing phenylalanine or tryptophan. Fields, in order: CDR3 DNA, CDR3 protein, J gene, V gene, D gene, CDR3 length, clone size. The D gene is left open where the match is weak. Size is omitted from some rows. Given values are once, few, many or a class for expanded clones.

CDR3nt: TGCGCCAGCAGCCAAGATGGACTAGTTCAGTCCTACAATGAGCAGTTCTTC
CDR3aa: CASSQDGLVQSYNEQFF
j_gene: TRBJ2-1
v_gene: TRBV4-1
d_gene: TRBD2
len: 17
abundance: once

CDR3nt: TGCAGTGCTAGTGACGCGGGTCGGATAAACACCGGGGAGCTGTTTTTT
CDR3aa: CSASDAGRINTGELFF
j_gene: TRBJ2-2
v_gene: TRBV20-1
d_gene: .
len: 16
abundance: few

CDR3nt: TGTGCCAGTACCCTTGACAGGGCAGGCTACACCTTC
CDR3aa: CASTLDRAGYTF
j_gene: TRBJ1-2
v_gene: TRBV19
d_gene: TRBD1
len: 12
abundance: .

CDR3nt: TGTGCCAGCAGCTTGCTGGACAGGGATAGCGCTGAAGCTTTCTTT
CDR3aa: CASSLLDRDSAEAFF
j_gene: TRBJ1-1
v_gene: TRBV5-5
d_gene: TRBD1
len: 15
abundance: .

CDR3nt: TGTGCCAGCAGCTTGGGGAGGGTGCGGACTGAAGCTTTCTTT
CDR3aa: CASSLGRVRTEAFF
j_gene: TRBJ1-1
v_gene: TRBV5-6
d_gene: .
len: 14
abundance: .

CDR3nt: TGTGCCAGCAGCCGAGGGACAGACAAGAATGGCTACACCTTC
CDR3aa: CASSRGTDKNGYTF
j_gene: TRBJ1-2
v_gene: TRBV7-6
d_gene: TRBD1
len: 14
abundance: .

CDR3nt: TGTGCCAGCAGCTTAAGTACAGGGATGGATTCACCCCTCCACTTT
CDR3aa: CASSLSTGMDSPLHF
j_gene: TRBJ1-6
v_gene: TRBV7-9
d_gene: .
len: 15
abundance: once

CDR3nt: TGTGCCAGCAGCTTGGGCCTGACAGCAACCTACGAGCAGTACTTC
CDR3aa: CASSLGLTATYEQYF
j_gene: TRBJ2-7
v_gene: TRBV7-3
d_gene: .
len: 15
abundance: once

CDR3nt: TGTGCCAGCAGCCCCGACAGGGGGCCATCCTACGAGCAGTACTTC
CDR3aa: CASSPDRGPSYEQYF
j_gene: TRBJ2-7
v_gene: TRBV9
d_gene: TRBD1
len: 15
abundance: .

CDR3nt: TGTGCCAGAAGCCCGACCGACAGGGAAAGGAACTATGGCTACACCTTC
CDR3aa: CARSPTDRERNYGYTF
j_gene: TRBJ1-2
v_gene: TRBV5-3
d_gene: TRBD1
len: 16
abundance: .

CDR3nt: TGTGCCATCAGTGTAGACTCGGGAGAGCAGTACTTC
CDR3aa: CAISVDSGEQYF
j_gene: TRBJ2-7
v_gene: TRBV10-3
d_gene: .
len: 12
abundance: .

CDR3nt: TGTGCCAGCAGCCCCGGGACACTCTACGAGCAGTACTTC
CDR3aa: CASSPGTLYEQYF
j_gene: TRBJ2-7
v_gene: TRBV11-2
d_gene: .
len: 13
abundance: .

CDR3nt: TGTGCCAGCAGCCCCTCCGGGTTCTATGGCTACACCTTC
CDR3aa: CASSPSGFYGYTF
j_gene: TRBJ1-2
v_gene: TRBV6-5
d_gene: .
len: 13
abundance: .

CDR3nt: TGTGCCAGCAGCTTGGCGGGGGCCCTGAACACCGGGGAGCTGTTTTTT
CDR3aa: CASSLAGALNTGELFF
j_gene: TRBJ2-2
v_gene: TRBV7-3
d_gene: .
len: 16
abundance: once

CDR3nt: TGTGCCAGTAGTCAGGGACTAGCGGGGGGGTACAGTGTCCAGTACTTC
CDR3aa: CASSQGLAGGYSVQYF
j_gene: TRBJ2-5
v_gene: TRBV19
d_gene: TRBD2
len: 16
abundance: .

CDR3nt: TGTGCCAGCAGGAGGAAGGGGGCATGGGGCTACACCTTC
CDR3aa: CASRRKGAWGYTF
j_gene: TRBJ1-2
v_gene: TRBV28
d_gene: TRBD1
len: 13
abundance: .

CDR3nt: TGTGCCAGCAGCTCGTCCCTGCGGGGGGGAGATACGCAGTATTTT
CDR3aa: CASSSSLRGGDTQYF
j_gene: TRBJ2-3
v_gene: TRBV5-6
d_gene: TRBD2
len: 15
abundance: .

CDR3nt: TGCGCCAGCAGCTTGGTTCTGCAAGAGACCCAGTACTTC
CDR3aa: CASSLVLQETQYF
j_gene: TRBJ2-5
v_gene: TRBV5-1
d_gene: .
len: 13
abundance: .

CDR3nt: TGTGCCAGCAGACTGGACAGCCACACTGAAGCTTTCTTT
CDR3aa: CASRLDSHTEAFF
j_gene: TRBJ1-1
v_gene: TRBV12-3/TRBV12-4
d_gene: .
len: 13
abundance: .

CDR3nt: TGTGCCAGCAGCCAAGATCCGGTTTTCACAGATACGCAGTATTTT
CDR3aa: CASSQDPVFTDTQYF
j_gene: TRBJ2-3
v_gene: TRBV4-2
d_gene: .
len: 15
abundance: .

CDR3nt: TGTGCCAGCAGCTCAACAGGGCAGGGGACTGAAGCTTTCTTT
CDR3aa: CASSSTGQGTEAFF
j_gene: TRBJ1-1
v_gene: TRBV7-6
d_gene: .
len: 14
abundance: once

CDR3nt: TGTGCCAGCAGCTTAGATGATGGGACAGGGCGAGCTTTCTTT
CDR3aa: CASSLDDGTGRAFF
j_gene: TRBJ1-1
v_gene: TRBV11-2
d_gene: TRBD1
len: 14
abundance: once

CDR3nt: TGTGCCAGCTCACCAGGGGGCGAAAACACCATATATTTT
CDR3aa: CASSPGGENTIYF
j_gene: TRBJ1-3
v_gene: TRBV18
d_gene: .
len: 13
abundance: .

CDR3nt: TGTGCCACCAGTGATATGTCTAGGACAGGCAACCGGAATGAGCAGTTCTTC
CDR3aa: CATSDMSRTGNRNEQFF
j_gene: TRBJ2-1
v_gene: TRBV24-1
d_gene: TRBD1
len: 17
abundance: once

CDR3nt: TGTGCCAGCACCCAGGGGCAATCCTACGAGCAGTACTTC
CDR3aa: CASTQGQSYEQYF
j_gene: TRBJ2-7
v_gene: TRBV28
d_gene: .
len: 13
abundance: .

CDR3nt: TGTGCCAGCAGTGAAGTTGAGTCAACGAGGGCTCCCCTCCACTTT
CDR3aa: CASSEVESTRAPLHF
j_gene: TRBJ1-6
v_gene: TRBV6-1
d_gene: .
len: 15
abundance: .

CDR3nt: TGTGCCAGCAGCCCCGGACAGGTCCCTGGCTACACCTTC
CDR3aa: CASSPGQVPGYTF
j_gene: TRBJ1-2
v_gene: TRBV2
d_gene: TRBD1
len: 13
abundance: .

CDR3nt: TGTGCCACCAGTGACCGCCCCATACTAGCGGGAGGATACAATGAGCAGTTCTTC
CDR3aa: CATSDRPILAGGYNEQFF
j_gene: TRBJ2-1
v_gene: TRBV24-1
d_gene: TRBD2
len: 18
abundance: .

CDR3nt: TGCGCCAGCAGCCAAGAGGAGCGGGGGATCTTTTACGAGCAGTACTTC
CDR3aa: CASSQEERGIFYEQYF
j_gene: TRBJ2-7
v_gene: TRBV4-1
d_gene: TRBD2
len: 16
abundance: few

CDR3nt: TGTGCCAGCAGTCGACCCCCCGGGACTAGCGGATACAATGAGCAGTTCTTC
CDR3aa: CASSRPPGTSGYNEQFF
j_gene: TRBJ2-1
v_gene: TRBV6-6
d_gene: TRBD2
len: 17
abundance: .

CDR3nt: TGTGCCTGGGACCAGGGATCTGGGGCCAACGTCCTGACTTTC
CDR3aa: CAWDQGSGANVLTF
j_gene: TRBJ2-6
v_gene: TRBV30
d_gene: .
len: 14
abundance: few

CDR3nt: TGTGCCAGCTCCCTGGGCCAGGGTTGGTACGAGCAGTACTTC
CDR3aa: CASSLGQGWYEQYF
j_gene: TRBJ2-7
v_gene: TRBV18
d_gene: .
len: 14
abundance: .